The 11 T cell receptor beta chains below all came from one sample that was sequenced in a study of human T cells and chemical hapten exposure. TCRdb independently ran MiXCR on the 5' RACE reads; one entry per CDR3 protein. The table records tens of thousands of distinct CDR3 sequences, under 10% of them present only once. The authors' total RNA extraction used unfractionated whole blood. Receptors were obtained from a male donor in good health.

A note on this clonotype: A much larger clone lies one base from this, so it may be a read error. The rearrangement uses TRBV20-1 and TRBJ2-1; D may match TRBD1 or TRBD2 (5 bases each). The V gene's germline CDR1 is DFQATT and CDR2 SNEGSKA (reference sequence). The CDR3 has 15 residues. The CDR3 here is CSASAGTTAYNEQIF. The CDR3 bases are TGCAGTGCTAGCGCCGGGACGACTGCCTACAATGAGCAGATCTTC.

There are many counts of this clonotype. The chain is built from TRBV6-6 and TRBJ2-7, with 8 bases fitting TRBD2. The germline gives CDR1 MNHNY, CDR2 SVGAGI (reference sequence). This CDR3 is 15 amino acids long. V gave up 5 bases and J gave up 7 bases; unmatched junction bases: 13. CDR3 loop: CASSPGLARLGEQYF. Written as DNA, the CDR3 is TGTGCCAGCAGTCCCGGACTAGCTCGGTTGGGAGAGCAGTACTTC.

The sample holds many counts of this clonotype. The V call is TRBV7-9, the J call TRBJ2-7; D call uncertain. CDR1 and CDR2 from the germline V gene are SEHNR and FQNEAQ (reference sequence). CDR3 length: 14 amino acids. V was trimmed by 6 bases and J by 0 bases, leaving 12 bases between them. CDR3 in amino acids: CASRSTRSSYEQYF. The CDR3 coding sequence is TGTGCCAGCAGGAGTACACGGAGCTCCTACGAGCAGTACTTC.

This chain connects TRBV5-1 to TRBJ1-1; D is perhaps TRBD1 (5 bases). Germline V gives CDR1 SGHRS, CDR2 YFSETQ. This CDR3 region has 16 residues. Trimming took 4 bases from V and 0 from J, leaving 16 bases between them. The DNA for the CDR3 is TGCGCCAGCAGCCCTGACAGATCCCTCATGAACACTGAAGCTTTCTTT. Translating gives CASSPDRSLMNTEAFF.

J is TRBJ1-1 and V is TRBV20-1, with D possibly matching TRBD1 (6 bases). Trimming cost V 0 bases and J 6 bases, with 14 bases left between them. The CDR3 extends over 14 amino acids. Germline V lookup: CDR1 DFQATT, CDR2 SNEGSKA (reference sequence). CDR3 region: CSARDRRGAAEAFF. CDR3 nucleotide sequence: TGCAGTGCTAGAGATCGGCGGGGGGCTGCTGAAGCTTTCTTT.

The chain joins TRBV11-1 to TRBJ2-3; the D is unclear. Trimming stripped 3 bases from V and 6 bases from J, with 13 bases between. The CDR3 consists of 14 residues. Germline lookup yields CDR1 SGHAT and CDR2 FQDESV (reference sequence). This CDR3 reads CASSFRAYRDTQYF. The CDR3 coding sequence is TGTGCCAGCAGCTTCCGGGCCTACCGGGATACGCAGTATTTT.

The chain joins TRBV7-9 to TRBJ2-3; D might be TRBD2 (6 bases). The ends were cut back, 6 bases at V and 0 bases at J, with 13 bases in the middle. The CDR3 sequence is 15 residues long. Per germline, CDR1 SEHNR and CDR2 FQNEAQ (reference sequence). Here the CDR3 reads CASRKTGTSTDTQYF. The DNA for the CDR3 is TGTGCCAGCAGGAAGACCGGGACTAGCACAGATACGCAGTATTTT. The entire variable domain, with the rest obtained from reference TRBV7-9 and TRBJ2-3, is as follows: DTGVSQNPRHKITKRGQNVTFRCDPISEHNRLYWYRQTLGQGPEFLTYFQNEAQLEKSRLLSDRFSAERPKGSFSTLEIQRTEQGDSAMYLCASRKTGTSTDTQYFGPGTRLTVL.

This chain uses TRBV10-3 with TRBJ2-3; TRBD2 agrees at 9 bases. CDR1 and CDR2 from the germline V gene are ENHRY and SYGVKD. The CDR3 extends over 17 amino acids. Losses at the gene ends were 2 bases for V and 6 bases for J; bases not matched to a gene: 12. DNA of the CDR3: TGTGCCATCAGTGAGAAGAGCGTTCTAGCGGGGTTTGATACGCAGTATTTT. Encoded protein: CAISEKSVLAGFDTQYF.

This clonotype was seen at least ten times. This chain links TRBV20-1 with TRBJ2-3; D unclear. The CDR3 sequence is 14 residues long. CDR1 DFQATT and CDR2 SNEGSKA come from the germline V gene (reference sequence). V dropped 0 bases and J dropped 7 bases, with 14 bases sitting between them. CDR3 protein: CSARDEARGYTQYF. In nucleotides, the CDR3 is TGCAGTGCTAGAGATGAGGCCCGCGGTTATACGCAGTATTTT.

DNA of the CDR3: TGTGCCAGCAGCCCAACCCCCGCCTACGAGCAGTACTTC. Residues: CASSPTPAYEQYF. The chain combines TRBV12-3 or TRBV12-4 with TRBJ2-7; D ambiguous. Trimming left V 6 bases short and J 2 bases short, with 11 bases between. The CDR3 runs to 13 residues.

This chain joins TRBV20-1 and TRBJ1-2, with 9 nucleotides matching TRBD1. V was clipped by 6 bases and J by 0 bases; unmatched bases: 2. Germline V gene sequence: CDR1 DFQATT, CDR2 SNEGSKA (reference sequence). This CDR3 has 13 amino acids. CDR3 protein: CSAGTGPNYGYTF. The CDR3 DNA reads TGCAGTGCCGGGACAGGGCCTAACTATGGCTACACCTTC.